The 12 T cell receptor beta chains in this list originate from one sample, sequenced in a study of identical twins. TCRdb re-called the 5' RACE reads through MiXCR, storing one row per CDR3 protein. The table shows more than 650,000 distinct CDR3 sequences, with 5.5% to 6.5% occurring only once. The sequenced material came from naive T cells sorted from blood. The receptors stem from a man between 18 and 29 years old in good health.

This clonotype came up many times. The chain uses TRBV5-1 and TRBJ2-5; D not resolved. Germline-derived CDR1 and CDR2 are SGHRS and YFSETQ. Trimming stripped 0 bases from V and 1 base from J, with 4 bases between. The CDR3 spans 13 residues. The CDR3 DNA reads as TGCGCCAGCAGCTTGGACAGCCAAGAGACCCAGTACTTC. Residues: CASSLDSQETQYF.

This clonotype was counted ten times or more. The chain couples TRBV12-3 or TRBV12-4 to TRBJ1-6, with TRBD1 matching over 9 bases. This CDR3 is built from 14 residues. V lost 6 bases and J lost 6; bases outside the gene matches: 3. In DNA form, the CDR3 reads TGTGCCAGCAGCCCACAGGGGGCTAATTCACCCCTCCACTTT. Its protein product is CASSPQGANSPLHF.

This clonotype was found a few times. This chain connects TRBV25-1 to TRBJ1-6; D is unclear. CDR1 and CDR2 from the germline V gene are MGHDK and SYGVNS. The CDR3 loop spans 11 amino acids. V dropped 3 bases and J dropped 12 bases, with 6 bases sitting between them. CDR3 in DNA: TGTGCCAGCAGTGAGGTGGGACCCCTCCACTTT. As protein: CASSEVGPLHF.

This clonotype has ten or more counts. The chain couples TRBV10-1 to TRBJ2-1; no clear D gene. The CDR3 runs to 12 residues. V lost 7 bases and J lost 1, with 5 bases in between. Germline-derived CDR1 and CDR2 are WNHNN and SYGVQD (reference sequence). The CDR3 bases are TGCGCCAGCACGGATTCCTACAATGAGCAGTTCTTC. Its protein product is CASTDSYNEQFF.

This clonotype has a count of ten or more. This sequence joins TRBV6-1 and TRBJ2-1; 10 bases align to TRBD2. V trimming: 5 bases; J trimming: 9 bases; junction bases outside the gene matches: 16. In germline, CDR1 is MNHNS, CDR2 SASEGT. This CDR3 has 17 amino acids. CDR3 sequence reads: CASSPSRLAGVRSEQFF. CDR3 coding DNA: TGTGCCAGCAGTCCGTCGAGGCTAGCGGGAGTTCGTAGTGAGCAGTTCTTC.

The gene calls are TRBV5-1 and TRBJ2-1, with 11 nucleotides matching TRBD1. The CDR3 sequence is 14 residues long. CDR1 and CDR2 from the germline V gene are SGHRS and YFSETQ. The J segment lost 15 bases and the V segment lost 1 base, leaving 9 bases of the junction unmatched. CDR3 DNA: TGCGCCAGCAGCTTGAGCCGGGACAGGGGGGCGGGGTTCTTC. Protein sequence: CASSLSRDRGAGFF.

The V gene is TRBV6-1, the J gene TRBJ1-1; D uncertain. V shed 7 bases and J shed 5 bases, with 11 bases lying between them. This CDR3 contains 12 residues. Germline loops: CDR1 MNHNS, CDR2 SASEGT. This chain's CDR3 is CASKVFITEAFF. The CDR3 DNA reads as TGTGCCAGCAAGGTCTTTATAACTGAAGCTTTCTTT.

This clonotype appeared a few times. The chain carries TRBV9 and TRBJ1-1; 10 bases fit TRBD1. The length of the CDR3 is 16 residues. With 8 bases clipped from V and 5 bases from J, the junction kept 15 bases outside the gene matches. In germline, CDR1 is SGDLS, CDR2 YYNGEE. The CDR3 bases are TGTGCCAGTCTACCCCCGGGACAGGGGTCGGGGACTGAAGCTTTCTTT. The encoded protein is CASLPPGQGSGTEAFF.

With regard to this clonotype: Since no conserved phenylalanine or tryptophan closes the CDR3, a read error is the likely cause. The chain recombines TRBV6-5 with TRBJ1-6, with D possibly TRBD1 on 6 matching bases. Germline V gene data show CDR1 as MNHEY and CDR2 as SVGAGI. The CDR3 extends over 15 amino acids. Trimming cost V 0 bases and J 8 bases, with 11 bases left between them. The CDR3: CASSYSSGAYSPLHL. The CDR3 region has the DNA TGTGCCAGCAGTTACTCCTCGGGGGCTTATTCACCCCTCCACTTA.

This clonotype was seen at least ten times. The chain carries TRBV5-1 and TRBJ1-6, with D hard to call. V dropped 3 bases and J dropped 8 bases, with 9 bases sitting between them. This CDR3 contains 13 residues. Germline V gene data show CDR1 as SGHRS and CDR2 as YFSETQ. As DNA, the CDR3 is TGCGCCAGCAGCTGGGCGACCTATTCACCCCTCCACTTT. Residues: CASSWATYSPLHF.

This clonotype was counted at least ten times. The genes are TRBV20-1 and TRBJ2-7; D gene ambiguous. The V end was cut by 0 bases, the J end by 4 bases, with 4 bases between. Per germline, CDR1 DFQATT and CDR2 SNEGSKA (reference sequence). CDR3 length: 11 amino acids. The CDR3 sequence is CSAREGYEQYF. DNA of the CDR3: TGCAGTGCTAGAGAGGGTTACGAGCAGTACTTC.

The chain has TRBV4-1 and TRBJ1-4; 10 bases agree with TRBD1. The germline gives CDR1 MGHRA, CDR2 YSYEKL. CDR3 length: 15 amino acids. V lost 4 bases, J lost 8 bases, and 7 bases stayed unmatched. CDR3 sequence reads: CASSPSGTGEEKLFF. The DNA for the CDR3 is TGCGCCAGCAGCCCCTCCGGGACAGGGGAAGAAAAACTGTTTTTT.